This TCR beta chain was sequenced for a study of cytomegalovirus exposure and HLA in healthy donors. PCR employed 60 Vbeta and 13 Jbeta primers. Using immunoSEQ multiplex PCR, the repertoire was profiled, and TCRdb retains in-frame clones only, with some absent. Seen here are 130,000 or so clones, about 73% observed once, and the top ten hold 2% to 2.5%. About this clone: Its antigen is not known.

Study-wide results and caveats: A later analysis by the authors found several of the most significant clusters apparently linked to common viral pathogens.

The V end lost 9 bases, the J end lost 0 bases, and 23 bases lay between the germline ends. Germline V gene sequence: CDR1 LNHDA, CDR2 SQIVND (reference sequence). The CDR3 spans 17 residues. The TCR sequence derives from a woman aged 40-49 years in good health and CMV-seropositive. What was sequenced was PBMCs. The rearrangement uses TRBV19 and TRBJ1-1; a possible D gene is TRBD1 (5 bases). The CDR3 spells CASQSSAFRVMNTEAFF. For the CDR3, the DNA is TGTGCCAGCCAATCTTCAGCTTTCAGGGTCATGAACACTGAAGCTTTCTTT.